Listed below are T cell receptor beta chains from one sample, sequenced in a study of read filtering for tumor transcriptome and immune sequencing. TCRdb analysed the reads with MiXCR anew, one entry per CDR3 protein. The top ten hold roughly a sixth of the sample, which has around 50,000 distinct CDR3 sequences, about 20% seen once. Sequencing used a population of CD138-negative cells sorted from bone marrow. These receptors originate from a donor at least 40 years old with multiple myeloma. The CDR3 runs from the conserved cysteine through the conserved F or W. Each record gives: J gene, clone size, V gene, D gene, CDR3 protein, CDR3 DNA. D genes are given only for firm matches. The size entry is marked missing in some rows and otherwise reads once, few, many or a size class.

TRBJ1-6 many TRBV20-1 TRBD1 CSAPMFGTGVDNSPLHF TGCAGTGCTCCGATGTTCGGGACAGGGGTTGATAATTCACCCCTCCACTTT
TRBJ1-5 few TRBV19 - CASSIESGVNNQPQHF TGTGCCAGTAGCATAGAATCGGGGGTTAACAACCAGCCCCAGCATTTT
TRBJ1-5 many TRBV20-1 - CSARAGEGFNQPQHF TGCAGTGCTAGAGCGGGGGAGGGTTTCAATCAGCCCCAGCATTTT
TRBJ2-7 many TRBV28 - CASSPTGPSSYEQYF TGTGCCAGCAGTCCTACAGGGCCGAGCTCCTACGAGCAGTACTTC
TRBJ1-1 many TRBV20-1 - CSAPGGAGTEAFF TGCAGTGCCCCCGGCGGGGCGGGCACTGAAGCTTTCTTT
TRBJ2-1 many TRBV4-1 TRBD2 CASSQDKMLPVGSGNNEQFF TGCGCCAGCAGCCAAGACAAGATGCTCCCCGTGGGTAGCGGGAACAATGAGCAGTTCTTC
TRBJ1-1 many TRBV28 - CASSLVGANTEAFF TGTGCCAGCAGTTTAGTAGGTGCAAACACTGAAGCTTTCTTT
TRBJ1-5 few TRBV20-1 - CSARDSEYQPQHF TGCAGTGCTAGAGATTCGGAATATCAGCCCCAGCATTTT
TRBJ2-5 many TRBV6-2/TRBV6-3 TRBD2 CASSLRTSGGEETQYF TGTGCCAGCAGTCTAAGGACTAGCGGGGGGGAAGAGACCCAGTACTTC
TRBJ2-3 few TRBV20-1 TRBD1 CSAKTNDRAHTDTQYF TGCAGTGCTAAGACTAATGACAGGGCGCACACAGATACGCAGTATTTT
TRBJ2-5 - TRBV11-2 TRBD1 CASSPRTGAETQYF TGTGCCAGCAGCCCCCGGACAGGGGCAGAGACCCAGTACTTC
TRBJ1-1 many TRBV20-1 - CSARDLNWLDTEAFF TGCAGTGCTAGAGATCTAAATTGGTTGGACACTGAAGCTTTCTTT
TRBJ2-1 - TRBV30 - CAWSVKLGHRGFF TGTGCCTGGAGTGTAAAATTGGGACACAGAGGGTTCTTC